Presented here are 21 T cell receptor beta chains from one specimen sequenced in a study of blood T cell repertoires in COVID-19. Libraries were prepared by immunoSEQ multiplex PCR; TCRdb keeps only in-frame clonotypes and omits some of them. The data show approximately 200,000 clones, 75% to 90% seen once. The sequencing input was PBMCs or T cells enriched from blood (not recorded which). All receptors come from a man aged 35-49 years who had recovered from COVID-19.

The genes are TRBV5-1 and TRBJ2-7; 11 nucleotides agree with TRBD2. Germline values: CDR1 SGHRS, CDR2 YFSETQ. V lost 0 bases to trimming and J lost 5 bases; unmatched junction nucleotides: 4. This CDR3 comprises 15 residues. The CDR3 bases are TGCGCCAGCAGCTTGGCACTAGCGGGAGTAGACGAGCAGTACTTC. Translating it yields CASSLALAGVDEQYF.

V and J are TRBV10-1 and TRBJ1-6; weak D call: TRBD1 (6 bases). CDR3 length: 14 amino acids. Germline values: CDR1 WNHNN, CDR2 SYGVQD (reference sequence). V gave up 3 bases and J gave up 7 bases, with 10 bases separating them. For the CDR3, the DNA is TGCGCCAGCAGTGAAGGGACACGAAATTCACCCCTCCACTTT. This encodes CASSEGTRNSPLHF.

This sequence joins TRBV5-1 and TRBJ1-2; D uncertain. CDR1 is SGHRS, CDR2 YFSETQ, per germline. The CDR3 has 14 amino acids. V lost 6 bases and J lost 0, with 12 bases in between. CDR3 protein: CASKENPSNYGYTF. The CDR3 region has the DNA TGCGCCAGCAAGGAGAATCCTTCTAACTATGGCTACACCTTC.

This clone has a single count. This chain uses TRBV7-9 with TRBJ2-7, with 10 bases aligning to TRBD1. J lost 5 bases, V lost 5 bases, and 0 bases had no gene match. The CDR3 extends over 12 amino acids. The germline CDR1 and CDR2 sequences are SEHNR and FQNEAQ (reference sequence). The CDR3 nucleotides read TGTGCCAGCAGCGGGACAGGGGACGAGCAGTACTTC. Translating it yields CASSGTGDEQYF.

The CDR3 loop reads CAWSVSGRADEQYF. In DNA form, the CDR3 reads TGTGCCTGGAGTGTTAGCGGGAGGGCCGATGAGCAGTACTTC. The chain couples TRBV30 to TRBJ2-7, with 11 bases matching TRBD2. Per germline, CDR1 GTSNPN and CDR2 SVGIG (reference sequence). Losses at the gene ends were 0 bases for V and 7 bases for J; bases not matched to a gene: 5. This CDR3 is built from 14 residues.

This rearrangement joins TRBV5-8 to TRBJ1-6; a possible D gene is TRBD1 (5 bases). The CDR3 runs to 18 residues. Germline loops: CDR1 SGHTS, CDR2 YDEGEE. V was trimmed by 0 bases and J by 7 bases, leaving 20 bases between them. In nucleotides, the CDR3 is TGTGCCAGCAGCTTGGCGAAGATTCACGAGGGGAGGAATTCACCCCTCCACTTT. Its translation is CASSLAKIHEGRNSPLHF.

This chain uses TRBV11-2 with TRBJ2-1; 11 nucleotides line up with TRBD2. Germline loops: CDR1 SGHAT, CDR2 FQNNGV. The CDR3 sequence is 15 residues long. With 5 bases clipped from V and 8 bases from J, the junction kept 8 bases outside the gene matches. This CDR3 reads CASSLTSGSGHEQFF. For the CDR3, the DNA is TGTGCCAGCAGCCTCACTAGCGGGAGTGGGCATGAGCAGTTCTTC. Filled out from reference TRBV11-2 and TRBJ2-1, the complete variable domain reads EAGVAQSPRYKIIEKRQSVAFWCNPISGHATLYWYQQILGQGPKLLIQFQNNGVVDDSQLPKDRFSAERLKGVDSTLKIQPAKLEDSAVYLCASSLTSGSGHEQFFGPGTRLTVL.

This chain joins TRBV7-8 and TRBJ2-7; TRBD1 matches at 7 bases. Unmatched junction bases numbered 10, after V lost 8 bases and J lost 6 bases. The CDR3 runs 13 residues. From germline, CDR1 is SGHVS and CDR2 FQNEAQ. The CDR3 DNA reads TGTGCCAGCGGTTGGGACAGCTTTGGCGAGCAGTACTTC. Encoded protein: CASGWDSFGEQYF.

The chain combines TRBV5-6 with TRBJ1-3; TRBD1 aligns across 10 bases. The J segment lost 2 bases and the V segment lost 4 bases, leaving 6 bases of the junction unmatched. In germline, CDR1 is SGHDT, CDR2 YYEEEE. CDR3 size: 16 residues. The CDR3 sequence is CASSPDRGRPGNTIYF. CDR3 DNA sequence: TGTGCCAGCAGCCCAGACAGGGGGCGTCCTGGAAACACCATATATTTT.

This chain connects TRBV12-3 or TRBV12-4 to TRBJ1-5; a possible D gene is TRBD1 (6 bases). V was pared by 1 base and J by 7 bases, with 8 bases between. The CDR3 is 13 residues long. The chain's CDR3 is CASSLGDKQPQHF. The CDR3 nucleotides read TGTGCCAGCAGTTTAGGGGACAAACAGCCCCAGCATTTT.

The CDR3 sequence: CASSLSPVARAGYEQYF. Written as DNA, the CDR3 is TGTGCCAGCAGCTTATCCCCGGTGGCCAGGGCAGGTTACGAGCAGTACTTC. The chain is built from TRBV11-2 and TRBJ2-7, with a tentative D call TRBD1 (5 bases). Germline V gene data show CDR1 as SGHAT and CDR2 as FQNNGV. V was clipped by 2 bases and J by 4 bases, with 21 bases between them. The CDR3 runs to 17 residues.

CDR3 loop: CASSYNLNTEAFF. Here the CDR3 DNA reads TGTGCCAGTAGTTATAATTTGAACACTGAAGCTTTCTTT. The chain combines TRBV19 with TRBJ1-1, with unresolved D. The V end was cut by 5 bases, the J end by 0 bases, with 7 bases between. Germline CDR1 is LNHDA and CDR2 is SQIVND (reference sequence). The CDR3 has 13 residues.

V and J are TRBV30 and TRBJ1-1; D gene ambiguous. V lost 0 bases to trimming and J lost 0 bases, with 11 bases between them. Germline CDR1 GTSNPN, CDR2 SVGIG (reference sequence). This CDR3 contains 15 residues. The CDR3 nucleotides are TGTGCCTGGAGTGTAGCGGGGATCATGAACACTGAAGCTTTCTTT. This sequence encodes CAWSVAGIMNTEAFF.

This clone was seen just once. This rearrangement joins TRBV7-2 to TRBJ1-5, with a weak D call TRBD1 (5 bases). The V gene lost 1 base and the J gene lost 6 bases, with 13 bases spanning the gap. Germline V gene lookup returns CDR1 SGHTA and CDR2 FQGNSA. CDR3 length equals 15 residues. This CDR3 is CASSLGQGLGQPQHF. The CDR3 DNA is TGTGCCAGCAGCTTAGGGCAGGGCCTGGGTCAGCCCCAGCATTTT.

The CDR3 protein is CASSEARSSGSSRELFF. The DNA for the CDR3 is TGTGCCAGCAGTGAAGCGCGGTCTAGCGGGAGTTCCCGGGAGCTGTTTTTT. The chain has TRBV2 and TRBJ2-2, with TRBD2 identical over 10 bases. CDR1 is SNHLY, CDR2 FYNNEI, per germline. This CDR3 has 17 residues. Germline trimming cut 0 bases from V and 9 bases from J; bases unmatched to any gene: 10.

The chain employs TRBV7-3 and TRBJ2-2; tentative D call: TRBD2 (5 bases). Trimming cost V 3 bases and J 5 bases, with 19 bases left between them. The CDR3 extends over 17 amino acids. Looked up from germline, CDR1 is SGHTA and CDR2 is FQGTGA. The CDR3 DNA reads TGTGCCAGCAGCTTTGGCGTTACGGAGGCTCGTACCGGGGAGCTGTTTTTT. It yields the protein CASSFGVTEARTGELFF. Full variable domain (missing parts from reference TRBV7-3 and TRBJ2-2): GAGVSQTPSNKVTEKGKYVELRCDPISGHTALYWYRQSLGQGPEFLIYFQGTGAADDSGLPNDRFFAVRPEGSVSTLKIQRTERGDSAVYLCASSFGVTEARTGELFFGEGSRLTVL.

CDR3 DNA: TGTGCTAGTGGTTTGGTACGCGACGAGCAGTACTTC. This translates into CASGLVRDEQYF. The chain joins TRBV12-5 to TRBJ2-7; D is unresolved. In germline, CDR1 is LGHNT, CDR2 FRNRAP. This CDR3 has 12 amino acids. Trimming removed 0 bases at V and 5 bases at J, with 5 bases between.

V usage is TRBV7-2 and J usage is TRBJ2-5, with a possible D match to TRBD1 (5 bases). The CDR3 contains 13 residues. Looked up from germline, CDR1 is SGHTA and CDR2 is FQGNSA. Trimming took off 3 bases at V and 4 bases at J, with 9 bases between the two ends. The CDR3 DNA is TGTGCCAGCAGCTTGGTCAGGGTAGAGACCCAGTACTTC. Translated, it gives CASSLVRVETQYF.

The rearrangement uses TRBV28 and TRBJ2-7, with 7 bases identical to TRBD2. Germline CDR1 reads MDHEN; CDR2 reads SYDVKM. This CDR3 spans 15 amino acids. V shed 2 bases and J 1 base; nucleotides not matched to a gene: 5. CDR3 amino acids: CASSLVAGASYEQYF. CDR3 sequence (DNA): TGTGCCAGCAGTTTAGTTGCGGGAGCATCCTACGAGCAGTACTTC.

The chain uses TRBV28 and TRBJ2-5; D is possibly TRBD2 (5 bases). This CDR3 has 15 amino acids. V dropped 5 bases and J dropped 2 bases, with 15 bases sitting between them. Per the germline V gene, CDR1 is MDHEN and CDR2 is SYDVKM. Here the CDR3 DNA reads TGTGCCAGCAGTCCTTCAGACTACGATCAAGAGACCCAGTACTTC. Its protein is CASSPSDYDQETQYF.

The CDR3 DNA follows: TGTGCCAGCAGCGTAGCTGGGCGAGCACAGACCTACGAGCAGTACTTC. This encodes CASSVAGRAQTYEQYF. The rearrangement links TRBV9 to TRBJ2-7; D is unresolved. CDR3 length: 16 amino acids. Trimming removed 0 bases at V and 2 bases at J, with 15 bases between. The V gene's germline CDR1 is SGDLS and CDR2 YYNGEE. The whole variable domain, remainder taken from reference TRBV9 and TRBJ2-7, is DSGVTQTPKHLITATGQRVTLRCSPRSGDLSVYWYQQSLDQGLQFLIQYYNGEERAKGNILERFSAQQFPDLHSELNLSSLELGDSALYFCASSVAGRAQTYEQYFGPGTRLTVT.